The source of this T cell receptor (beta chain) is a study of blood T cell repertoires in COVID-19. Study-level information: Spain, Italy and the United States supplied samples that represented acute and convalescent COVID-19. PBMCs, B-cell-depleted T cells, or T cells provided the cDNA or gDNA that made up the material.

Participants' reported clinical history set cohort assignment. Cohort 3 recovered donors had two negative PCRs, clearance, or symptom resolution. From germline, CDR1 is SEHNR and CDR2 FQNEAQ (reference sequence). J gave up 1 base and V 3 bases, and 5 bases lay outside the gene matches. This CDR3 comprises 15 residues. Sequencing used immunoSEQ multiplex PCR; TCRdb keeps in-frame clones, though not all of them. The sample carries 150,000 to 250,000 clones, 65% to 90% recorded once. The source is a man aged 35-49 years who had recovered from COVID-19. The sample consisted of PBMCs or T cells enriched from blood (not recorded which). The chain is built from TRBV7-9 and TRBJ2-7, with 8 nucleotides matching TRBD2. The CDR3 reads CASSLALAESYEQYF. The DNA of the CDR3 is TGTGCCAGCAGCTTGGCACTAGCGGAGTCCTACGAGCAGTACTTC.